This T cell receptor (beta chain) was observed in a study of shared clonotypes between healthy human individuals. Trimming removed 1 base from V and 1 base from J; junction bases left unmatched: 5. The CDR3 is made up of 17 amino acids. From germline, CDR1 is SGHVS and CDR2 FNYEAQ. Generated by immunoSEQ multiplex PCR, the TCRdb table keeps only in-frame clones and is missing some. This table holds roughly 770,000 clones, approximately 97% found once. Naivety among CD8 cells was defined by CD45RO negativity and positive CCR7 selection, thereby excluding terminally differentiated effector memory CD45RA+ cells.

This TCR derives from a man under 40 in good health. The chain carries TRBV7-6 and TRBJ2-3, with TRBD2 matching 10 bases. The sample comprised naive CD8+ T cells sorted from blood. CDR3 sequence: CASSLDFLAGGTDTQYF. For the CDR3, the DNA is TGTGCCAGCAGCTTAGATTTCCTAGCGGGAGGCACAGATACGCAGTATTTT.